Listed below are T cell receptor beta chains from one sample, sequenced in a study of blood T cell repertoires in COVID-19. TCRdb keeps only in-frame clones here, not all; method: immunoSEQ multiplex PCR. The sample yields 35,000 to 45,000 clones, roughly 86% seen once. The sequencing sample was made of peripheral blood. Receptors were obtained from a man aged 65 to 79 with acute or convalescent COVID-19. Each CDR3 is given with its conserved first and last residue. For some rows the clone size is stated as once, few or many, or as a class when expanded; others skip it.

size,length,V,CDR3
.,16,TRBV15,CATSRVGAKPGSPLHF
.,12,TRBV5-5,CASSLEASPLHF
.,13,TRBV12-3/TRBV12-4,CASSLLIQETQYF
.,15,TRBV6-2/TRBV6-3,CASSYSGQITDTQYF
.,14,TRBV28,CASSLLEGMEKLFF
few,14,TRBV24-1,CATSDPTSGDEQYF
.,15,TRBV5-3,CARSLYRASGNTIYF
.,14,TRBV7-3,CASSLAANTGELFF
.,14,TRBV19,CASRLRGTNEKLFF
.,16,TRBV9,CASSPTSGGAMDTQYF
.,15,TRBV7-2,CASSLDVFQGRPQHF
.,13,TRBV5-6,CASSSGLSYEQYF
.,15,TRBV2,CASTGTRTLNTEAFF
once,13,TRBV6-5,CASGTGGYQPQHF
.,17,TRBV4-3,CASSHKRQAEETGELFF
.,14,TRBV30,CAWSPGLAAETQYF
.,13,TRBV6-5,CASSTQGYRGYTF
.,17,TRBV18,CASSQSGTSGRPDTQYF
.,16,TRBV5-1,CASSLGGRGPLDTQYF
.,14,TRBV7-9,CASNRGVNTGELFF
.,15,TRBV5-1,CASSLRSGGGYEQYF
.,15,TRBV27,CASSLSGTGNSPLHF
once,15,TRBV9,CASSAGTGMNTEAFF
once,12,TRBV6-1,CASSEPGYEQYF
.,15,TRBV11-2,CASSLLQGARETQYF
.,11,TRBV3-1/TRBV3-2,CASSLLGGQYF
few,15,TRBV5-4,CASAGGTSGRNEQFF
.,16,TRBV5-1,CASSLSLATNTGELFF
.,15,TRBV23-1,CASSQENRGRSPLHF
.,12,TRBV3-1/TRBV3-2,CASSLGLAEEFF
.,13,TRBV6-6,CASSHRGTYEQYF
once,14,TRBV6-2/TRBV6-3,CASSRRGTTYEQYF
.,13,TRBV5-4,CASSSDRAETQYF
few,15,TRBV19,CASSPGSGSDQPQHF
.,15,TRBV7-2,CASSLDRDSNQPQHF